Listed below are T cell receptor beta chains from one sample, sequenced in a study of shared clonotypes between healthy human individuals. The data were produced by immunoSEQ multiplex PCR, yet TCRdb's version contains in-frame clones alone and is incomplete. The sample lists over 2 million clones; about nine tenths were seen once. Input material: naive CD4+ T cells from PBMCs. All receptors derive from a man aged 18 to 29 in good health. Some clones in this sample may be carry-over from other donors' samples. Both conserved end residues are part of each CDR3. The order of the fields is V gene, clone size, J gene, D gene, CDR3 DNA, CDR3 protein. D genes are given only for firm matches. Clone size is given for some rows only: seen once, a few or many times, or a class if the clone is expanded.

TRBV7-2	.	TRBJ2-6	.	TGTGCCAGCAGCGGGGGGCAGGCCAACGTCCTGACTTTC	CASSGGQANVLTF
TRBV9	.	TRBJ2-3	TRBD2	TGTGCCAGCAGCGTAGTGGCTAGCGGATACACAGATACGCAGTATTTT	CASSVVASGYTDTQYF
TRBV25-1	.	TRBJ2-7	.	TGTGCCAGCAGTGCGTACTACGAGCAGTACTTC	CASSAYYEQYF
TRBV28	.	TRBJ2-2	.	TGTGCCAGCAGTTTCCCAGGGATTGGCGGGGAGCTGTTTTTT	CASSFPGIGGELFF
TRBV30	.	TRBJ1-3	.	TGTGCCTTGTCTATAAGGCAACGTAGGGACACCATATATTTT	CALSIRQRRDTIYF
TRBV2	.	TRBJ2-5	TRBD1	TGTGCCAGCAGCGCCGGGACAGGGGGAGAGACCCAGTACTTC	CASSAGTGGETQYF
TRBV19	.	TRBJ2-2	.	TGTGCCAGTAACGACCCAGGGGTTAGAGGGCCCGGGGAGCTGTTTTTT	CASNDPGVRGPGELFF
TRBV7-8	.	TRBJ1-4	TRBD1	TGTGCCAGCAGCGTACTTCGGGACAGTAAACTGTTTTTT	CASSVLRDSKLFF
TRBV7-2	.	TRBJ2-5	.	TGTGCCAGCAGCCCCCTATGGGACGAGACCCAGTACTTC	CASSPLWDETQYF
TRBV4-2	.	TRBJ2-7	.	TGTGCCAGCAGCCAACCCCGGGGGGAGCAGTACTTC	CASSQPRGEQYF
TRBV4-2	few	TRBJ2-4	TRBD2	TGTGCCAGCAGCCAAGAGGGACTAGCGACCTACTTC	CASSQEGLATYF
TRBV19	once	TRBJ2-2	.	TGTGCCAGTATCAACAGGAACACCGGGGAGCTGTTTTTT	CASINRNTGELFF
TRBV5-8	.	TRBJ2-1	TRBD1	TGTGCCAGCAGCTTGAGAGGGGGCGCGCACAATGAGCAGTTCTTC	CASSLRGGAHNEQFF
TRBV15	.	TRBJ1-2	.	TGTGCCACCATGCCAGGGGATAGGAGCTATGGCTACACCTTC	CATMPGDRSYGYTF
TRBV20-1	.	TRBJ1-2	.	TGCAGTGCGGACAAAAACTATGGCTACACCTTC	CSADKNYGYTF
TRBV27	.	TRBJ2-1	TRBD2	TGTGCCAGCGGAGGACTAGCGGGAGAGAATGAGCAGTTCTTC	CASGGLAGENEQFF
TRBV6-1	.	TRBJ1-2	.	TGTGCCAGCGAGGACAGTTCCGTCTATGGCTACACCTTC	CASEDSSVYGYTF
TRBV28	.	TRBJ2-1	TRBD2	TGTGCCAGCCCCCCGCGGGGGAATTCCTACAATGAGCAGTTCTTC	CASPPRGNSYNEQFF
TRBV4-1	.	TRBJ2-5	.	TGCGCCAGCAGCCAAGGCTCCGGGGAGACCCAGTACTTC	CASSQGSGETQYF
TRBV9	.	TRBJ2-6	.	TGTGCCAGCAGCGTTAACAGCCTCTTCCCCGGGGCTGGGGCCAACGTCCTGACTTTC	CASSVNSLFPGAGANVLTF
TRBV25-1	.	TRBJ2-1	.	TGTGCCAGCAGTCGTACCGGAGCCCAGGGCAATGAGCAGTTCTTC	CASSRTGAQGNEQFF
TRBV15	.	TRBJ2-3	TRBD1	TGTGCCACCAGCAGAGCTCCGACAGGGCGGGTTGGGGCTTCCGGCACAGATACGCAGTATTTT	CATSRAPTGRVGASGTDTQYF
TRBV15	.	TRBJ2-7	.	TGTGCCACCAGCACCGCCTGGGGGGGACATAGCTCCTACGAGCAGTACTTC	CATSTAWGGHSSYEQYF
TRBV15	.	TRBJ2-1	.	TGTGCCACCAGCAAGAGCCGACAGGTTTGGGAAGAGCAGTTCTTC	CATSKSRQVWEEQFF
TRBV18	.	TRBJ1-2	.	TGTGCCAGCTCGGATAGCTATGGCTACACCTTC	CASSDSYGYTF
TRBV11-3	.	TRBJ2-3	.	TGTGCCAGCAGCTCTCAAGGGCCGAGGGGAAGCACAGATACGCAGTATTTT	CASSSQGPRGSTDTQYF
TRBV7-8	.	TRBJ2-4	.	TGTGCCAGCAGCTTACTTAGCTTAGGACAACCAAAGGCCAAAAACATTCAGTACTTC	CASSLLSLGQPKAKNIQYF
TRBV7-3	.	TRBJ2-1	.	TGTGCCAGCAGCTGGGGTCGTGGCTACGGACCCTACAATGAGCAGTTCTTC	CASSWGRGYGPYNEQFF
TRBV28	once	TRBJ1-3	.	TGTGCCAGCAGGCAGGGAGGTGGAAACACCATATATTTT	CASRQGGGNTIYF
TRBV6-1	.	TRBJ2-7	.	TGTGCCAGCAGGGAAGACCCGAGGGGCGAGCAGTACTTC	CASREDPRGEQYF
TRBV5-1	.	TRBJ2-3	.	TGCGCCAGCAGCATAGGGACTGATGGGACCACAGATACGCAGTATTTT	CASSIGTDGTTDTQYF
TRBV7-9	.	TRBJ2-2	.	TGTGCCAGCAGCTTGAAATCTGCTACCGGGGAGCTGTTTTTT	CASSLKSATGELFF
TRBV28	.	TRBJ2-7	TRBD1	TGTGCCAGCAGTTTAGCAGGGGGAAGCTACGAGCAGTACTTC	CASSLAGGSYEQYF
TRBV6-1	.	TRBJ1-3	TRBD1	TGTGCCAGCAGTGCTCGACAGGGTAAAGGAAACACCATATATTTT	CASSARQGKGNTIYF
TRBV11-2	.	TRBJ2-1	.	TGTGCCAGCAGCTTAGGGCGGAACAATGAGCAGTTCTTC	CASSLGRNNEQFF
TRBV10-1	.	TRBJ2-1	TRBD2	TGCGCCAGCAGTGGGGGTAGCGGGAGCTACAATGAGCAGTTCTTC	CASSGGSGSYNEQFF
TRBV10-3	.	TRBJ2-3	TRBD2	TGTGCCATCAGTAAGGGTCTAGCGGGAGGGCCATTCCTCGGGACAGATACGCAGTATTTT	CAISKGLAGGPFLGTDTQYF
TRBV9	.	TRBJ2-1	.	TGTGCCAGCAGCCAGGAGGGCTCTTCCTACAATGAGCAGTTCTTC	CASSQEGSSYNEQFF
TRBV10-3	.	TRBJ1-6	TRBD1	TGTGCCATCAGTGGGGACAGGGATTCACCCCTCCACTTT	CAISGDRDSPLHF
TRBV7-3	once	TRBJ2-7	TRBD1	TGTGCCAGCAGCGATGGGACAGGGTTATACGAGCAGTACTTC	CASSDGTGLYEQYF
TRBV4-1	.	TRBJ2-1	.	TGCGCCAGCAGCCGGGGGACTGGCTCCTACAATGAGCAGTTCTTC	CASSRGTGSYNEQFF
TRBV30	.	TRBJ2-2	TRBD2	TGTGCCTGCTCAGGGACTAGCGGGAGATGGACCGGGGAGCTGTTTTTT	CACSGTSGRWTGELFF
TRBV7-8	.	TRBJ2-5	.	TGTGCCAGCAGCTTATCCCTCACTTACCAAGAGACCCAGTACTTC	CASSLSLTYQETQYF
TRBV18	.	TRBJ1-5	TRBD1	TGTGCCAGCTCTCCCCGACAGGGGGCTATTCAGCCCCAGCATTTT	CASSPRQGAIQPQHF
TRBV27	.	TRBJ1-1	TRBD1	TGTGCCAGCAGTCCGCGCCCTCGGGACAGGGGGACTGAAGCTTTCTTT	CASSPRPRDRGTEAFF
TRBV29-1	once	TRBJ2-1	.	TGCAGCGCCCTCGAATCTCGGGTCAATGAGCAGTTCTTC	CSALESRVNEQFF
TRBV18	.	TRBJ1-5	.	TGTGCCAGCTCACCCACGTCGGCAGGGCTGCCCCCGAATCAGCCCCAGCATTTT	CASSPTSAGLPPNQPQHF